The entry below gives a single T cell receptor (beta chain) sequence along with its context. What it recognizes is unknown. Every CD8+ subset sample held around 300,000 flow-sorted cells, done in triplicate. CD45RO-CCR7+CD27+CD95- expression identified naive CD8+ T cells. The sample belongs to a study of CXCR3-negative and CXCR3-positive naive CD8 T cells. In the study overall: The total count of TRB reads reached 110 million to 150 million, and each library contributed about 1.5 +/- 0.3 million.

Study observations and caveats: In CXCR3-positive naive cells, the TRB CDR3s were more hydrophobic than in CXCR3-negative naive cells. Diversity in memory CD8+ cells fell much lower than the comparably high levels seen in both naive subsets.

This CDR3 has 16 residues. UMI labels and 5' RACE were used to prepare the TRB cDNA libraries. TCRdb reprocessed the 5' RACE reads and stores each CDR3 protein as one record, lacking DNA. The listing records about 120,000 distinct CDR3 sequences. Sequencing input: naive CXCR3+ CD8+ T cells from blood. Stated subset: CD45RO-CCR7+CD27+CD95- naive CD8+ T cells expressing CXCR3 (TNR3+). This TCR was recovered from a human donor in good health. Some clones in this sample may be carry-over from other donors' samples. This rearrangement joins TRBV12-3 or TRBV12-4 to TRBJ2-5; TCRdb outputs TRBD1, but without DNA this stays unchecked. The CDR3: CASSLGTGIVLETQYF.